One sample yielded the 25 T cell receptor beta chains listed below, sequenced in a study of PD-1 blockade in classical Hodgkin lymphoma. There was relapse after autologous stem cell transplantation in every patient, and there was variation in brentuximab vedotin exposure. Clones were sequenced by immunoSEQ multiplex PCR, and TCRdb holds only the in-frame ones, with some missing. The sample contains around 4,100 clones, roughly 61% of which appear only once. Sequences were derived from peripheral blood mononuclear cells (PBMCs), sampled at baseline. The receptors derive from a human donor with classical Hodgkin lymphoma.

This clone was found a few times. The rearrangement joins TRBV27 to TRBJ2-5; 12 bases match TRBD2. Unmatched junction bases numbered 7, after V lost 3 bases and J lost 2 bases. The CDR3 covers 17 residues. The germline gives CDR1 MNHEY, CDR2 SMNVEV (reference sequence). CDR3 loop: CASSFWTSGALQETQYF. The DNA of the CDR3 is TGTGCCAGCAGTTTCTGGACTAGCGGGGCGTTACAAGAGACCCAGTACTTC.

The chain combines TRBV7-8 with TRBJ1-1; D unclear. The CDR3 length is 15 residues. V shed 5 bases and J shed 5 bases, with 18 bases lying between them. The germline CDR1 and CDR2 sequences are SGHVS and FQNEAQ. The CDR3 coding sequence is TGTGCCAGCAGCCCCTATGGTACACACGGGACTGAAGCTTTCTTT. This encodes CASSPYGTHGTEAFF. Full variable domain (remainder filled in from reference TRBV7-8 and TRBJ1-1): GAGVSQSPRYKVAKRGQDVALRCDPISGHVSLFWYQQALGQGPEFLTYFQNEAQLDKSGLPSDRFFAERPEGSVSTLKIQRTQQEDSAVYLCASSPYGTHGTEAFFGQGTRLTVV.

As concerns this clone: The germline gene is not matched at one end of the junction; a read error may be the cause. The chain recombines TRBV27 with TRBJ1-5; TRBD1 aligns across 9 bases. Germline values: CDR1 MNHEY, CDR2 SMNVEV (reference sequence). This CDR3 has 18 amino acids. CDR3 protein: CAGSIPRQGGESNQPQHF. For the CDR3, the DNA is TGTGCCGGCAGTATTCCCAGACAGGGGGGGGAGAGCAATCAGCCCCAGCATTTT.

CDR3 in amino acids: CASSYRQGSYNEQFF. The CDR3 DNA reads TGTGCCAGCAGTTACCGACAGGGATCCTACAATGAGCAGTTCTTC. The gene calls are TRBV19 and TRBJ2-1; the match to TRBD1 covers 7 bases. Germline V gives CDR1 LNHDA, CDR2 SQIVND (reference sequence). This CDR3 spans 15 amino acids. Unmatched junction bases numbered 9, after V lost 9 bases and J lost 1 base.

This clone ranks as medium-sized. The chain links TRBV27 to TRBJ1-1; 10 bases map to TRBD1. V shed 5 bases and J 0 bases; nucleotides not matched to a gene: 6. Germline V CDR1 and CDR2: MNHEY, SMNVEV (reference sequence). This CDR3 is 16 amino acids long. The CDR3 DNA is TGTGCCAGCAGTCCGACAGGGGGCTCGCTGAACACTGAAGCTTTCTTT. This encodes CASSPTGGSLNTEAFF.

In this sample, this clone is medium-sized. Other nucleotide sequences in the sample specify the same CDR3. V is TRBV5-1 and J is TRBJ2-3, with a tentative D call TRBD2 (5 bases). In germline, CDR1 is SGHRS, CDR2 YFSETQ. Trimming pared 1 base from V and 3 bases from J, leaving 9 bases between. The CDR3 runs to 14 residues. CDR3 loop: CASSLNLATDTQYF. CDR3 DNA: TGCGCCAGCAGCTTGAATTTAGCGACAGATACGCAGTATTTT.

The rearrangement links TRBV19 to TRBJ2-1, with TRBD2 matching over 9 bases. V trimming: 5 bases; J trimming: 3 bases; junction bases outside the gene matches: 5. CDR3 length: 15 amino acids. Looked up from germline, CDR1 is LNHDA and CDR2 is SQIVND (reference sequence). The CDR3 spells CASSVTSGDYNEQFF. The DNA for the CDR3 is TGTGCCAGTAGTGTGACTAGCGGAGACTACAATGAGCAGTTCTTC.

The chain links TRBV19 to TRBJ2-1, with TRBD2 matching over 9 bases. CDR1 and CDR2 (germline): LNHDA, SQIVND (reference sequence). Trimming at V came to 1 base and at J to 8 bases, leaving 6 bases not matched to a gene. The CDR3 is 15 amino acids. For the CDR3, the DNA is TGTGCCAGTAGTATAGGGGCGGGAGGGCCTCATGAGCAGTTCTTC. Protein sequence: CASSIGAGGPHEQFF.

The V and J genes are TRBV27 and TRBJ2-2, with TRBD1 identical over 9 bases. The CDR3 length is 17 residues. Per the germline V gene, CDR1 is MNHEY and CDR2 is SMNVEV (reference sequence). After removal of 6 bases from V and 0 bases from J, the junction contained 8 bases not matched to a gene. CDR3 DNA: TGTGCCAGCAGCAGACCCGGGACAGGGTCGAACACCGGGGAGCTGTTTTTT. Translated, it gives CASSRPGTGSNTGELFF.

The chain joins TRBV28 to TRBJ1-1; 7 bases align to TRBD1. V was pared by 4 bases and J by 7 bases, with 6 bases of the junction left unmatched. The CDR3 has 13 residues. The germline V gene has CDR1 MDHEN and CDR2 SYDVKM. The CDR3 DNA reads TGTGCCAGCAGTTCTACAGGGGTTGGTGAAGCTTTCTTT. It specifies CASSSTGVGEAFF.

The V call is TRBV19, the J call TRBJ2-1; D is uncertain. V shed 4 bases and J shed 9 bases, with 10 bases lying between them. Germline loops: CDR1 LNHDA, CDR2 SQIVND (reference sequence). The CDR3 runs to 12 residues. This CDR3 is CASSTSRFEQFF. DNA of the CDR3: TGTGCCAGTAGTACCAGCCGATTTGAGCAGTTCTTC.

The CDR3 region is CASSNQGVVTGELFF. In nucleotides, the CDR3 is TGTGCCAGCAGCAACCAGGGGGTGGTCACCGGGGAGCTGTTTTTT. The V and J genes are TRBV6-1 and TRBJ2-2, with 7 bases matching TRBD1. CDR3 length: 15 amino acids. In germline, CDR1 is MNHNS, CDR2 SASEGT. V trimming: 6 bases; J trimming: 4 bases; junction bases outside the gene matches: 8.

On this clone: Other DNA sequences in the same sample also yield this CDR3. The chain carries TRBV11-2 and TRBJ2-7; D gene ambiguous. Germline assignment: CDR1 SGHAT and CDR2 FQNNGV. Trimming pared 1 base from V and 0 bases from J, leaving 7 bases between. The CDR3 is made up of 14 amino acids. CDR3 amino acids: CASSLGGNSYEQYF. The CDR3 bases are TGTGCCAGCAGCTTAGGCGGAAACTCCTACGAGCAGTACTTC.

The CDR3 spells CASSLKAGDTYEQYF. The CDR3 DNA sequence: TGCGCCAGCAGCTTGAAAGCGGGCGATACCTACGAGCAGTACTTC. This chain links TRBV5-1 with TRBJ2-7; D possibly corresponds to TRBD2 (6 bases). The CDR3 runs to 15 residues. In germline, CDR1 is SGHRS, CDR2 YFSETQ. The V gene lost 1 base and the J gene lost 2 bases, with 13 bases spanning the gap.

The chain couples TRBV7-9 to TRBJ2-5; the D gene is possibly TRBD2 (6 bases). Deletions cut 1 base from V and 3 bases from J, with 12 bases between. The CDR3 is 15 amino acids. Per the germline V gene, CDR1 is SEHNR and CDR2 is FQNEAQ (reference sequence). The CDR3 bases are TGTGCCAGCAGCTTAGGGGCGGGCGGGAAAGAGACCCAGTACTTC. Its translation is CASSLGAGGKETQYF.

The chain is built from TRBV7-3 and TRBJ2-7; D might be TRBD1 or TRBD2, each matching 5 bases. V lost 5 bases and J 2 bases, leaving 10 bases between the germline ends. The CDR3 is made up of 13 amino acids. CDR1 SGHTA and CDR2 FQGTGA come from the germline V gene. The CDR3 nucleotides read TGTGCCAGCAGCATCGGGACGGCCTACGAGCAGTACTTC. It codes for CASSIGTAYEQYF.

The V and J genes are TRBV6-6 and TRBJ2-6; D unclear. CDR3 length: 16 amino acids. V lost 5 bases to trimming and J lost 3 bases, with 14 bases between them. CDR1 and CDR2 (germline): MNHNY, SVGAGI (reference sequence). The CDR3 DNA reads TGTGCCAGCAGTACTCGCTCGACGGTTGGGGCCAACGTCCTGACTTTC. Translated: CASSTRSTVGANVLTF.

The gene calls are TRBV29-1 and TRBJ2-2; 13 bases match TRBD2. Germline V CDR1 and CDR2: SQVTM, ANQGSEA. Trimming at V came to 5 bases and at J to 5 bases, leaving 5 bases not matched to a gene. The CDR3 is 15 amino acids. CDR3 sequence (DNA): TGCAGCGTTAGGGGACTAGCGGGAAGAACCGGGGAGCTGTTTTTT. Translation gives CSVRGLAGRTGELFF.

This chain links TRBV6-5 with TRBJ1-1, with 7 positions matching TRBD1. The CDR3 has 14 amino acids. The germline V gene has CDR1 MNHEY and CDR2 SVGAGI. The trim removed 0 bases at V and 3 bases at J, leaving 1 base unmatched. Here the CDR3 DNA reads TGTGCCAGCAGTTACTCGACAGGGTACACTGAAGCTTTCTTT. It yields the protein CASSYSTGYTEAFF.

This clone counts as medium-sized. This chain joins TRBV6-4 and TRBJ2-2; D unresolved. The CDR3 spans 14 residues. V dropped 4 bases and J dropped 8 bases, with 14 bases sitting between them. In germline, CDR1 is MRHNA, CDR2 SNTAGT. Written as DNA, the CDR3 is TGTGCCAGCAGTGCGGCCCCAGGATCTGGGGAGCTGTTTTTT. Its translation is CASSAAPGSGELFF.

The chain has TRBV19 and TRBJ1-2; D perhaps matches TRBD1 (5 bases). The V gene lost 7 bases and the J gene lost 2 bases, with 8 bases spanning the gap. CDR1 and CDR2 from the germline V gene are LNHDA and SQIVND (reference sequence). The CDR3 totals 12 residues. The CDR3 loop is CASKDRNYGYTF. Here the CDR3 DNA reads TGTGCCAGTAAAGACAGAAACTATGGCTACACCTTC.

The chain is built from TRBV6-1 and TRBJ2-5; no clear D gene. The CDR3 runs to 14 residues. Germline V gene lookup returns CDR1 MNHNS and CDR2 SASEGT. Trimming shortened V by 5 bases and J by 1 base, and 11 bases separated the two germline ends. The CDR3 is CASSYWPAQETQYF. DNA for the CDR3: TGTGCCAGCAGTTATTGGCCAGCCCAAGAGACCCAGTACTTC.

J is TRBJ2-5 and V is TRBV29-1; either TRBD1 or TRBD2 may supply D (5 bases each). CDR3 size: 15 residues. Per germline, CDR1 SQVTM and CDR2 ANQGSEA. Trimming pared 5 bases from V and 0 bases from J, leaving 16 bases between. The CDR3 DNA is TGCAGCGTTTTAGGGGTTTACGGGGACCAAGAGACCCAGTACTTC. Translating gives CSVLGVYGDQETQYF.

In nucleotides, the CDR3 is TGCGCCAGCAGTCAGCGCAAAATGGGACAGGCCACTGAAGCTTTCTTT. It encodes CASSQRKMGQATEAFF. This sequence joins TRBV23-1 and TRBJ1-1; TRBD1 matches at 8 bases. TRBV23-1 counts as an open reading frame of uncertain function. Trimming at V came to 3 bases and at J to 4 bases, leaving 10 bases not matched to a gene. This CDR3 contains 16 residues.

V is TRBV5-4 and J is TRBJ2-2; 7 bases line up with TRBD1. Germline CDR1 SGHNT, CDR2 YYREEE (reference sequence). This CDR3 spans 15 amino acids. Losses at the gene ends were 0 bases for V and 5 bases for J; bases not matched to a gene: 4. CDR3 protein: CASSLGPGGTGELFF. The CDR3 DNA reads as TGTGCCAGCAGCTTGGGTCCAGGGGGAACCGGGGAGCTGTTTTTT. Full variable domain (outside the CDR3, taken from reference TRBV5-4 and TRBJ2-2): ETGVTQSPTHLIKTRGQQVTLRCSSQSGHNTVSWYQQALGQGPQFIFQYYREEENGRGNFPPRFSGLQFPNYSSELNVNALELDDSALYLCASSLGPGGTGELFFGEGSRLTVL.